A selection of T cell receptor beta chains follows, all from one sample in a study of cytomegalovirus exposure and HLA in healthy donors. TCRdb keeps only in-frame clones here, not all; method: immunoSEQ multiplex PCR. Counted here are around 85,000 clones, 75% to 90% occurring once; the ten biggest clones make up roughly 32%. Sequenced: PBMCs. Every receptor here comes from a man in his forties or fifties in good health and CMV-seropositive. The CDR3 runs from the conserved cysteine through the conserved F or W. Each record gives: CDR3 DNA, CDR3 protein, clone size, J gene, D gene, V gene. D genes are given only for firm matches. Size tells how often a clone was seen (once, few, many) or the class of an expanded clone, and some rows leave it out.

cdr3_nt: TGTGCCAGCAGCGTAGGGAACAGGGTCCAAGAGACCCAGTACTTC; cdr3_aa: CASSVGNRVQETQYF; clone_size: few; j_call: TRBJ2-5; d_call: NA; v_call: TRBV9
cdr3_nt: TGTGCCAGGGGGGGCCCTGACGGGAGGAGGTCCTACGAGCAGTACTTC; cdr3_aa: CARGGPDGRRSYEQYF; clone_size: NA; j_call: TRBJ2-7; d_call: NA; v_call: TRBV2
cdr3_nt: TGTGCCAGCAGCTTGTTTGTCCTCAGGGACGAGCAGTACTTC; cdr3_aa: CASSLFVLRDEQYF; clone_size: NA; j_call: TRBJ2-7; d_call: NA; v_call: TRBV5-6
cdr3_nt: TGTGCCAGCAGCCAAGTACGGCGCGGGCCTAGCACAGATACGCAGTATTTT; cdr3_aa: CASSQVRRGPSTDTQYF; clone_size: NA; j_call: TRBJ2-3; d_call: NA; v_call: TRBV4-2
cdr3_nt: TGTGCCAGCAGCTCCTGGACAGGGGGAATTATAGACTATGGCTACACCTTC; cdr3_aa: CASSSWTGGIIDYGYTF; clone_size: NA; j_call: TRBJ1-2; d_call: TRBD1; v_call: TRBV7-2
cdr3_nt: TGCGCCAGCGATCTCGACAGGGCTTCAACTAATGAAAAACTGTTTTTT; cdr3_aa: CASDLDRASTNEKLFF; clone_size: NA; j_call: TRBJ1-4; d_call: TRBD1; v_call: TRBV2
cdr3_nt: TGTGCCAGCAGCCCCGGGACTAGTAACGAGCAGTACTTC; cdr3_aa: CASSPGTSNEQYF; clone_size: NA; j_call: TRBJ2-7; d_call: TRBD2; v_call: TRBV16
cdr3_nt: TGTGCCTTCGGGGGACGTAACTCTGGGGCCAACGTCCTGACTTTC; cdr3_aa: CAFGGRNSGANVLTF; clone_size: few; j_call: TRBJ2-6; d_call: NA; v_call: TRBV30
cdr3_nt: TGTGCCAGCAGTGGAGCAGGGCGCACTGAAGCTTTCTTT; cdr3_aa: CASSGAGRTEAFF; clone_size: few; j_call: TRBJ1-1; d_call: NA; v_call: TRBV27
cdr3_nt: TGTGCCAGTAGTTCGACCCGGGGGGAATGGTATGGTGGGCGCCCGCTCTACAATGAGCAGTTCTTC; cdr3_aa: CASSSTRGEWYGGRPLYNEQFF; clone_size: once; j_call: TRBJ2-1; d_call: TRBD2; v_call: TRBV19
cdr3_nt: TGTGCCAGCAGCTGGGGGCAGGAGATTAGCTACGAGCAGTACTTC; cdr3_aa: CASSWGQEISYEQYF; clone_size: NA; j_call: TRBJ2-7; d_call: NA; v_call: TRBV7-9
cdr3_nt: TGTGCCAGCAGTCCGGACAGGTACTATGGCTACACCTTC; cdr3_aa: CASSPDRYYGYTF; clone_size: NA; j_call: TRBJ1-2; d_call: TRBD1; v_call: TRBV2
cdr3_nt: TGTGCCAGCAGTCCAGGCGAAAACAATGAGCAGTTCTTC; cdr3_aa: CASSPGENNEQFF; clone_size: NA; j_call: TRBJ2-1; d_call: NA; v_call: TRBV6-4
cdr3_nt: TGTGCCATTCGGGACAGGAGGTCCAATGAGCAGTTCTTC; cdr3_aa: CAIRDRRSNEQFF; clone_size: NA; j_call: TRBJ2-1; d_call: TRBD1; v_call: TRBV7-9
cdr3_nt: TGTGCCAGCAGTAGGACAGGGAACACTGAAGCTTTCTTT; cdr3_aa: CASSRTGNTEAFF; clone_size: NA; j_call: TRBJ1-1; d_call: TRBD1; v_call: TRBV6-1
cdr3_nt: TGCGCCAGCAGCCAGGGACTAGCGGGATGGGATGAGCAGTTCTTC; cdr3_aa: CASSQGLAGWDEQFF; clone_size: NA; j_call: TRBJ2-1; d_call: TRBD2; v_call: TRBV4-3
cdr3_nt: TGTGCCACTCACCCAGACCTAGGACAGGGGGCCGACACTGAAGCTTTCTTT; cdr3_aa: CATHPDLGQGADTEAFF; clone_size: once; j_call: TRBJ1-1; d_call: TRBD1; v_call: TRBV19